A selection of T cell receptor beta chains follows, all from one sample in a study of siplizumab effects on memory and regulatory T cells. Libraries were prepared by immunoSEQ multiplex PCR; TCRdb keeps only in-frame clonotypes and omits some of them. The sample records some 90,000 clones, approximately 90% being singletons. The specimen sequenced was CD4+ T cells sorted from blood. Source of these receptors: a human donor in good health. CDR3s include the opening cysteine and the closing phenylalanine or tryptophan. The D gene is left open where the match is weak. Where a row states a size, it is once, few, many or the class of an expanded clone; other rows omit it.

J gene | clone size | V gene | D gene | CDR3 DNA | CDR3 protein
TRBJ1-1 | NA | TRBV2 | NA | TGTGCCAGCAGTGATAAGTTTTTGGTCACTGAAGCTTTCTTT | CASSDKFLVTEAFF
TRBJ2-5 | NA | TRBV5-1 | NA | TGCGCCAGCAGCTCGGCCCAGGGTCGACAAGAGGCCCAGTACTTC | CASSSAQGRQEAQYF
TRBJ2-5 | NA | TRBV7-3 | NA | TGTGCCAGCAGCCCCCAGGGATTGAGGGGAGAGACCCAGTACTTC | CASSPQGLRGETQYF
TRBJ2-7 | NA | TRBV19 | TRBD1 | TGTGCCAGTAGTACCTTCGGACAGGGGAGTGTCGACGAGCAGTACTTC | CASSTFGQGSVDEQYF
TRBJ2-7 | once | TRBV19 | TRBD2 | TGTGCCAGTAGTATAGGGGGAGGGCTCTCCTACGAGCAGTACTTC | CASSIGGGLSYEQYF
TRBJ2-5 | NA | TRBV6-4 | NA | TGTGCCAGCAGTGACATGGGGGCGCAAGAGACCCAGTACTTC | CASSDMGAQETQYF
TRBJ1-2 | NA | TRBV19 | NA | TGTGCCAGTAGTCCAATGGAGGGGGTGGGTGGCTACACCTTC | CASSPMEGVGGYTF
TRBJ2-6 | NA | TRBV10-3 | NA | TGTGCCATCAGTGCCCTTAAATCACCGAATTCTGGGGCCAACGTCCTGACTTTC | CAISALKSPNSGANVLTF
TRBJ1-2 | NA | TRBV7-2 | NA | TGTGCCAGCAGCGCAGGAACAGGGAACTATGGCTACACCTTC | CASSAGTGNYGYTF
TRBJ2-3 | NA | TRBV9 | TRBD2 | TGTGCCAGCAGCGCCTTAGCGGGAGATTATGCAGATACGCAGTATTTT | CASSALAGDYADTQYF
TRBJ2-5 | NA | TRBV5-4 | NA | TGTGCCAGCAGCTTGGGGGGGGTCCAAGAGACCCAGTACTTC | CASSLGGVQETQYF
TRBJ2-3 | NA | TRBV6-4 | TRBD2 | TGTGCCAGCAGTGAGGCTAGCGGGCCTACTAGCACAGATACGCAGTATTTT | CASSEASGPTSTDTQYF
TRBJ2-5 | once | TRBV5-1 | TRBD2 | TGCGCCAGCAGCTCCTCAAGGGAGGGAGAGACCCAGTACTTC | CASSSSREGETQYF
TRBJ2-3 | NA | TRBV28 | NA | TGTGCCAGCAGTCGCTCTGGGACGCAGTATTTT | CASSRSGTQYF
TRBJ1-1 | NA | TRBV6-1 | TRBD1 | TGTGCCAGCAGTGGGACAGGTTCAGCTTTCTTT | CASSGTGSAFF
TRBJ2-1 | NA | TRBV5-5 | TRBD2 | TGTGCCAGCAGCTTGGTAGCGGGAGTGTATAATGAGCAGTTCTTC | CASSLVAGVYNEQFF
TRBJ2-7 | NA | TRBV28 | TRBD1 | TGTGCCAGCATAGGACAGGGGGCTCGGTCGGAGCAGTACTTC | CASIGQGARSEQYF
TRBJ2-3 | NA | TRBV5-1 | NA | TGCGCCAGCAGCTTGGACGTGGGGAGGAGGAGGTATTTT | CASSLDVGRRRYF
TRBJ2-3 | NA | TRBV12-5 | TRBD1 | TGTGCTAGTGTCGAGACAGGGGGAAGTATGGGTACGCAGTATTTT | CASVETGGSMGTQYF
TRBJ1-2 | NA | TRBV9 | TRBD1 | TGTGCCAGCAGCGTAGGGACAGGGGGCTTCTATGGCTACACCTTC | CASSVGTGGFYGYTF
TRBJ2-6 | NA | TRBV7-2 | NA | TGTGCCAGCAGCTTAGGCCCAATCTCTGGGGCCAACGTCCTGACTTTC | CASSLGPISGANVLTF
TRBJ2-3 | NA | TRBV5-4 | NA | TGTGCCAGCAGCTTGACGGCCGATACAGATACGCAGTATTTT | CASSLTADTDTQYF
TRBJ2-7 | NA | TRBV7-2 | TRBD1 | TGTGCCAGCAGCTTAGCGGGTTCGAGACAGGGCTACGAGCAGTACTTC | CASSLAGSRQGYEQYF
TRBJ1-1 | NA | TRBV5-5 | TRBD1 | TGTGCCAGCAGCTGGGGGACAGGCTTCAACACTGAAGCTTTCTTT | CASSWGTGFNTEAFF
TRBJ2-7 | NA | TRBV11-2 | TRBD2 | TGTGCCAGCAGCCCGGTCAACCGACAGCGGGGCCTCCCCTACGAGCAGTACTTC | CASSPVNRQRGLPYEQYF
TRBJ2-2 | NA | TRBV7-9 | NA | TGTGCCAGCAGCTTAGCAGGGAACAGGGCCGGGGAGCTGTTTTTT | CASSLAGNRAGELFF
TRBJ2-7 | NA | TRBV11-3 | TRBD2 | TGTGCCAGCAGCTTAGACGGCGGGGGGACAACCTACGAGCAGTACTTC | CASSLDGGGTTYEQYF
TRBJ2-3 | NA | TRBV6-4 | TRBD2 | TGTGCCAGCAGTGAAGACATTACTAGCGGGAGCACAGATACGCAGTATTTT | CASSEDITSGSTDTQYF
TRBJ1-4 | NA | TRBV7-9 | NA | TGTGCCAGCAGCGCTTTGACGGGGGGCCCTCTTAATGAAAAACTGTTTTTT | CASSALTGGPLNEKLFF
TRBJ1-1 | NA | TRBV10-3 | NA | TGTGCCATCAGTGATTCGAGGACGCTAACCGAAGCCTTCTTT | CAISDSRTLTEAFF
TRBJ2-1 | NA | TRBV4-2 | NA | TGTGCCAGCAGCCAAATTAGACTAGTTCCAGATGAGCAGTTCTTC | CASSQIRLVPDEQFF
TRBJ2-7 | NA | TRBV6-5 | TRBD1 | TGTGCCAGCAGCTGGGACAGGACATACTACGAGCAGTACTTC | CASSWDRTYYEQYF
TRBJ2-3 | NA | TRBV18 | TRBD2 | TGTGCCAGCTCACCACCCCCGGGGGGAGCGGCGCAGTATTTT | CASSPPPGGAAQYF
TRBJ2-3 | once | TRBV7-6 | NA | TGTGCCAGCAGCTTCTCAAGAGATACGCAGTATTTT | CASSFSRDTQYF
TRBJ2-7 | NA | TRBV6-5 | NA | TGTGCCAGCAGTTACTCTGACAGAGAAGCCGACGAGCAGTACTTC | CASSYSDREADEQYF
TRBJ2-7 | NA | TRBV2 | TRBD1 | TGTGCCAGCAAAATTTCACCGGGACAGGGTTGGTACGAGCAGTACTTC | CASKISPGQGWYEQYF
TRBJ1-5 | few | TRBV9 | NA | TGTGCCAGCAGCGTAAGCCCCTTCGTCACGGGCAATCAGCCCCAGCATTTT | CASSVSPFVTGNQPQHF
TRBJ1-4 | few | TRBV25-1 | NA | TGTGCCAGCAGTGGCGTAACAGGGTCAACTAATGAAAAACTGTTTTTT | CASSGVTGSTNEKLFF
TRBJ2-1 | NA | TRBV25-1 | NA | TGTGCCAGCAGTGAAATAGCCCAGCAGTTCTTC | CASSEIAQQFF
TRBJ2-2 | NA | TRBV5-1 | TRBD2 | TGCGCCAGCAGCATCGGGACTAGCGGGAGGTTCGGGGAGCTGTTTTTT | CASSIGTSGRFGELFF
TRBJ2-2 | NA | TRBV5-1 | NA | TGCGCCAGCAGCTTTCGACAGCGCACCGGGGAGCTGTTTTTT | CASSFRQRTGELFF
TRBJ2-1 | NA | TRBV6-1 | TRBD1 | TGTGCCAGCAGTGTAGAGCGGGGACAGGGGCAGTTCTTC | CASSVERGQGQFF
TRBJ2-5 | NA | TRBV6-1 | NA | TGTGCCAGCAGTGAAGGGGTACAAACTCAAGAGACCCAGTACTTC | CASSEGVQTQETQYF
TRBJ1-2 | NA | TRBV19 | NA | TGTGCCAGTACCGAACTGGGGGTACAGGACTATGGCTACACCTTC | CASTELGVQDYGYTF
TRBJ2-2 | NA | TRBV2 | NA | TGTGCCAGCAGTACAGAAGTCGGGGAGCTGTTTTTT | CASSTEVGELFF
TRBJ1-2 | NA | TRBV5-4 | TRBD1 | TGTGCCAGCAGCTCCCCAGGGGGTACGGGGATTCGAGGAGGCTACACCTTC | CASSSPGGTGIRGGYTF
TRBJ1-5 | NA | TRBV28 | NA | TGTGCCAGCGGACGGACCCGGGGTAGTCAGCCCCAGCATTTT | CASGRTRGSQPQHF
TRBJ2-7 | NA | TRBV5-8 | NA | TGTGCCAGCAGCTTGGGGGACACTTCCTACGAGCAGTACTTC | CASSLGDTSYEQYF
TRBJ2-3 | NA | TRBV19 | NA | TGTGCCAGTAGTATGTCACGGGCCGCAGATACGCAGTATTTT | CASSMSRAADTQYF
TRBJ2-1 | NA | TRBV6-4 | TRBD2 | TGTGCCAGCAGTGACAAAAGGGCTAGCGGGGGGACGGATGAGCAGTTCTTC | CASSDKRASGGTDEQFF
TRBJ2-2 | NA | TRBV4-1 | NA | TGCGCCAGCAGCCAGGGGTGGAGGGGTGGCACCGGGGAGCTGTTTTTT | CASSQGWRGGTGELFF
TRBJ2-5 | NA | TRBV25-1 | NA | TGTGCCAGCAGCTTACTAGTGCCAGAGACCCAGTACTTC | CASSLLVPETQYF